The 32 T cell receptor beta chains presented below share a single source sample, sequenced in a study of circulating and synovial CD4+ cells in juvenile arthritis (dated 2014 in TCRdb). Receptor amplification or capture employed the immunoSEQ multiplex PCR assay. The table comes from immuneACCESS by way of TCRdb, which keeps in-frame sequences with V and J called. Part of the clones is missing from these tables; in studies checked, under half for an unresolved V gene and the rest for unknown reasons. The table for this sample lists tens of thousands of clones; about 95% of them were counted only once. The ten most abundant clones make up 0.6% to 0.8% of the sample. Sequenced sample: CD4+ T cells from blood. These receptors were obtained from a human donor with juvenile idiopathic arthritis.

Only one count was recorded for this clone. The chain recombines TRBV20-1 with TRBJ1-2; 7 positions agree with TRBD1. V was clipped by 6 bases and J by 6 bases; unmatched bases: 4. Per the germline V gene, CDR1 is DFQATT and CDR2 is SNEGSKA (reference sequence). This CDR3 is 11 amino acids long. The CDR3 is CSAPGTDGYTF. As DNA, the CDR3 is TGCAGTGCACCCGGGACAGATGGCTACACCTTC.

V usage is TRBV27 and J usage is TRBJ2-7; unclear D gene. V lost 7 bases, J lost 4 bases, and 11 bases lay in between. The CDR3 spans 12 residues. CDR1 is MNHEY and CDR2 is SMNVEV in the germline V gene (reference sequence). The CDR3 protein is CASMGPYYEQYF. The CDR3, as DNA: TGTGCCAGCATGGGCCCGTATTACGAGCAGTACTTC.

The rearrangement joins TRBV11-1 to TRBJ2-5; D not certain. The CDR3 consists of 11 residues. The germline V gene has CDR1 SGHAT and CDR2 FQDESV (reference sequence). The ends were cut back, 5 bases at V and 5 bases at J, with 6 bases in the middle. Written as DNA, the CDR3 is TGTGCCAGCAGCCGAGTGGAGACCCAGTACTTC. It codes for CASSRVETQYF.

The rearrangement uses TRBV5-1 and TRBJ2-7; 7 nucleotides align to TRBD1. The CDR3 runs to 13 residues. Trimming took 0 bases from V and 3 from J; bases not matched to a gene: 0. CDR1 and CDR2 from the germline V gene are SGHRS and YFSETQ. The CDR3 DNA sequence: TGCGCCAGCAGCTTGGACAGGGGCTACGAGCAGTACTTC. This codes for CASSLDRGYEQYF.

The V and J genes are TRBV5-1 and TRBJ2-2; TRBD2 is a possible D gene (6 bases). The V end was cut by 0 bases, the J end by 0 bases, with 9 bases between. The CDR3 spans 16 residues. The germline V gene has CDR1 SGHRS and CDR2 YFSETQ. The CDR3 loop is CASSLEGTSNTGELFF. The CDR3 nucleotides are TGCGCCAGCAGCTTGGAGGGGACTTCGAACACCGGGGAGCTGTTTTTT.

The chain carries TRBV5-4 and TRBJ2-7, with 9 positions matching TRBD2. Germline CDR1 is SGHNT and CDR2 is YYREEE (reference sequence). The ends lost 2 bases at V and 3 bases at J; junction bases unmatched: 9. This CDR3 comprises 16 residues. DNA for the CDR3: TGTGCCAGCAGCTTATTAGGCGGGAGGGTAGACTACGAGCAGTACTTC. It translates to CASSLLGGRVDYEQYF.

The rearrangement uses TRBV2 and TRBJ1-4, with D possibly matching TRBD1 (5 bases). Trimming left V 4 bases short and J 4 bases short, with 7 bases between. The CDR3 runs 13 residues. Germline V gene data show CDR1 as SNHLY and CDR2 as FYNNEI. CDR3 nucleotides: TGTGCCAGCAGTGTGGACAATAATGAAAAACTGTTTTTT. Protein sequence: CASSVDNNEKLFF.

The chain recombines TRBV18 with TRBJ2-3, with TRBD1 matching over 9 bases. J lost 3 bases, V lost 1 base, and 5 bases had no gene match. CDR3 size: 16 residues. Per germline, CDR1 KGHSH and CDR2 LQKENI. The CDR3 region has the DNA TGTGCCAGCTCACCACTTTTGACAGGGGGGACAGATACGCAGTATTTT. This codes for CASSPLLTGGTDTQYF.

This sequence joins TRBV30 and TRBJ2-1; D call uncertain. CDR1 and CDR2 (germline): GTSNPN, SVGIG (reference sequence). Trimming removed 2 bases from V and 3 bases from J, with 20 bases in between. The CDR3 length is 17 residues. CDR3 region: CAWSPSLFETIYNEQFF. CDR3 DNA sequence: TGTGCCTGGAGTCCGAGCCTCTTTGAGACAATCTACAATGAGCAGTTCTTC.

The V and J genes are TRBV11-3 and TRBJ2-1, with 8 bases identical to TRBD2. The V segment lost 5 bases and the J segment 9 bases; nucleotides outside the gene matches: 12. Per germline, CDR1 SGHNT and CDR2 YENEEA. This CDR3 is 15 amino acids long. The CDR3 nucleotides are TGTGCCAGCAGCGGTCACCGGGGGGGTTCGGGTGAGCAGTTCTTC. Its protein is CASSGHRGGSGEQFF.

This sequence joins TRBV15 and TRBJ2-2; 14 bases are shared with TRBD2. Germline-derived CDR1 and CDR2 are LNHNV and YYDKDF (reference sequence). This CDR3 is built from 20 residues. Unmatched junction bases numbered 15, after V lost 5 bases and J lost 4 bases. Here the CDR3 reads CATSGGLAGGLLKATGELFF. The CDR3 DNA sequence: TGTGCCACCAGCGGAGGACTAGCGGGGGGCCTCCTGAAGGCCACCGGGGAGCTGTTTTTT. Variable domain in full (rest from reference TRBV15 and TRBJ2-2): DAMVIQNPRYQVTQFGKPVTLSCSQTLNHNVMYWYQQKSSQAPKLLFHYYDKDFNNEADTPDNFQSRRPNTSFCFLDIRSPGLGDTAMYLCATSGGLAGGLLKATGELFFGEGSRLTVL.

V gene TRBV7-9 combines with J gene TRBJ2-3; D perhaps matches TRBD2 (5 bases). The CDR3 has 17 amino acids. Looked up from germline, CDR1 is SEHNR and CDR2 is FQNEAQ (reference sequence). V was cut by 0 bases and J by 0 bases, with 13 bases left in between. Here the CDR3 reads CASSLAAGEHSTDTQYF. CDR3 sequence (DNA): TGTGCCAGCAGCTTAGCGGCGGGTGAGCATAGCACAGATACGCAGTATTTT.

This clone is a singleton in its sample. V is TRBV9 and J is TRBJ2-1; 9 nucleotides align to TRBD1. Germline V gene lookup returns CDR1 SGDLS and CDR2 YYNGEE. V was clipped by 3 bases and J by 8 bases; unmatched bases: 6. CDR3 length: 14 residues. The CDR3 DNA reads TGTGCCAGCAGCGCCTCGACAGGGGGATATGAGCAGTTCTTC. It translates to CASSASTGGYEQFF.

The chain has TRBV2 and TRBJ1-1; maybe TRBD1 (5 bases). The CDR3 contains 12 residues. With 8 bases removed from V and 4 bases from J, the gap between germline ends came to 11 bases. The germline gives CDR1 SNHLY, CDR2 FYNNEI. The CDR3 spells CASLQAATEAFF. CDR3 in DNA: TGTGCCAGCCTACAGGCCGCCACTGAAGCTTTCTTT.

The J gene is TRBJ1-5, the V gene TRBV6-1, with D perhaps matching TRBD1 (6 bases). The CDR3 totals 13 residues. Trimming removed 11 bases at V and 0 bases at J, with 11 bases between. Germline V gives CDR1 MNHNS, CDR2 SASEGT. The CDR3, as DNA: TGTGCCGCGGGGGCTTATAGCAATCAGCCCCAGCATTTT. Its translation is CAAGAYSNQPQHF.

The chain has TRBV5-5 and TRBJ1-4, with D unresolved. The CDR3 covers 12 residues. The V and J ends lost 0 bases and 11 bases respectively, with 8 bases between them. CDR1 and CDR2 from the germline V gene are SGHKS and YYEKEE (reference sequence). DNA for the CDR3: TGTGCCAGCAGCTTGGGTCTCGGGAAACTGTTTTTT. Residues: CASSLGLGKLFF.

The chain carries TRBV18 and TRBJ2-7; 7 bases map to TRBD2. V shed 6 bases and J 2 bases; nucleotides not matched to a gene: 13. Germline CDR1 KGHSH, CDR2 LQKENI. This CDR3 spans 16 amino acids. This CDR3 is CASSPLGTKGAYEQYF. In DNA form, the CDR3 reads TGTGCCAGCTCGCCGTTAGGGACTAAAGGGGCCTACGAGCAGTACTTC.

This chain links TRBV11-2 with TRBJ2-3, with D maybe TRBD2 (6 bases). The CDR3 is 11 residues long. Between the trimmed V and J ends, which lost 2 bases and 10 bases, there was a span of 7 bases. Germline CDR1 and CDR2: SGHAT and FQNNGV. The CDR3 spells CASSLRGSQYF. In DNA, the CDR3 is TGTGCCAGCAGCTTACGGGGGTCGCAGTATTTT.

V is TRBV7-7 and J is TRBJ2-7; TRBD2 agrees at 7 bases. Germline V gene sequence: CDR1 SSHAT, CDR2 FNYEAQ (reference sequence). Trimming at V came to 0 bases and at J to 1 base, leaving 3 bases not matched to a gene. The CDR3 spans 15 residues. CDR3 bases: TGTGCCAGCAGCTTAGCTGCGGGGGTTTCCTACGAGCAGTACTTC. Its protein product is CASSLAAGVSYEQYF.

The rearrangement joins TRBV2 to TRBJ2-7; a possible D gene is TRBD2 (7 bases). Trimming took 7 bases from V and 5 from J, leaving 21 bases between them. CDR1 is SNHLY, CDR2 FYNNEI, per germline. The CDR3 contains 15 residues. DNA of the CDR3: TGTGCCAGCACGTTTTTAGGGGGGGGTGGAGACGAGCAGTACTTC. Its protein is CASTFLGGGGDEQYF.

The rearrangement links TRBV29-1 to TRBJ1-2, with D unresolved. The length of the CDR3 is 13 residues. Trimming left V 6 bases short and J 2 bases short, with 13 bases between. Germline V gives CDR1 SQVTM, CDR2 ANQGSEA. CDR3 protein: CSVALRRNYGYTF. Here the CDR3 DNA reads TGCAGCGTAGCCCTCCGGAGAAACTATGGCTACACCTTC.

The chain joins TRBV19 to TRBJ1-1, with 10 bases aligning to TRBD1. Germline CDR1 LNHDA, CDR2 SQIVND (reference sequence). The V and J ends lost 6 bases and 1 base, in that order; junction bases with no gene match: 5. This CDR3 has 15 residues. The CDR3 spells CASRPDRGQNTEAFF. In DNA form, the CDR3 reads TGTGCCAGTAGACCCGACAGGGGGCAGAACACTGAAGCTTTCTTT.

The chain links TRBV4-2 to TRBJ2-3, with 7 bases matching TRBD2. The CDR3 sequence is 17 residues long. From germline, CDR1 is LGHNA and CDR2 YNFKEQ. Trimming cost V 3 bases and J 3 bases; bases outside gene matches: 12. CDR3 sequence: CASSHVGRAGGTDTQYF. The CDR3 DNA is TGTGCCAGCAGCCACGTTGGGAGGGCCGGAGGTACAGATACGCAGTATTTT.

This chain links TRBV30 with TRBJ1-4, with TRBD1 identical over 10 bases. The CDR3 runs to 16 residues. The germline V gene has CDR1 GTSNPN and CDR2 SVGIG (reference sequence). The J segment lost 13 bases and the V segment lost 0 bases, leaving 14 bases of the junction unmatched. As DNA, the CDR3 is TGTGCCTGGAGTGTACGTAGGAGACCACGGGACAGGGGACTGTTTTTT. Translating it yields CAWSVRRRPRDRGLFF. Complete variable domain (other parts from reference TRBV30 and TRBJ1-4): SQTIHQWPATLVQPVGSPLSLECTVEGTSNPNLYWYRQAAGRGLQLLFYSVGIGQISSEVPQNLSASRPQDRQFILSSKKLLLSDSGFYLCAWSVRRRPRDRGLFFGSGTQLSVL.

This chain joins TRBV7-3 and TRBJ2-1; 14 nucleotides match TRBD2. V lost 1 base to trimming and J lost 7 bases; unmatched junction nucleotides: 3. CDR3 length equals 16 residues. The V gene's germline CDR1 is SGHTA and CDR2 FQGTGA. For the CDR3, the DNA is TGTGCCAGCAGCTTAAAGGGGACTAGCGGGGGAAATGAGCAGTTCTTC. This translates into CASSLKGTSGGNEQFF.

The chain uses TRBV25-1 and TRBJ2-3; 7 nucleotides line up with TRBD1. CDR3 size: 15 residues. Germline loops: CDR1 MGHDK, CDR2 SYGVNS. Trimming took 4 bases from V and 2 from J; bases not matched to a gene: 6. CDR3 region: CASSGPGQHTDTQYF. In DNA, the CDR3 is TGTGCCAGCAGTGGTCCGGGACAGCACACAGATACGCAGTATTTT. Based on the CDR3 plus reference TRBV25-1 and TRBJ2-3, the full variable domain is EADIYQTPRYLVIGTGKKITLECSQTMGHDKMYWYQQDPGMELHLIHYSYGVNSTEKGDLSSESTVSRIRTEHFPLTLESARPSHTSQYLCASSGPGQHTDTQYFGPGTRLTVL.

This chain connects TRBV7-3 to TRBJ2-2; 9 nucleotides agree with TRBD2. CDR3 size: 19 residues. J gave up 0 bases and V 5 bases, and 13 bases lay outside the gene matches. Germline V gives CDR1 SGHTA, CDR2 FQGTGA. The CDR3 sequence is CASSTGHLAGRTNTGELFF. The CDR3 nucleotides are TGTGCCAGCAGCACGGGACATCTAGCGGGGAGAACGAACACCGGGGAGCTGTTTTTT.

The CDR3 here is CASSVSSGVTYNEQFF. CDR3 nucleotide sequence: TGTGCCAGCAGCGTTTCTAGCGGAGTTACCTACAATGAGCAGTTCTTC. The J gene is TRBJ2-1, the V gene TRBV9; 7 bases map to TRBD2. The germline V gene encodes CDR1 SGDLS and CDR2 YYNGEE. Losses at the gene ends were 2 bases for V and 2 bases for J; bases not matched to a gene: 7. This CDR3 has 16 amino acids.

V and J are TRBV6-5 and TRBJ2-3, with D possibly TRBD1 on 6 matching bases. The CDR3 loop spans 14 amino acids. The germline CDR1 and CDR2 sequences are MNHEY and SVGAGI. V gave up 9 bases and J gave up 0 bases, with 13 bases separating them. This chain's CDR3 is CASSRQASTDTQYF. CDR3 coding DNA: TGTGCCAGTTCCCGACAGGCTAGCACAGATACGCAGTATTTT.

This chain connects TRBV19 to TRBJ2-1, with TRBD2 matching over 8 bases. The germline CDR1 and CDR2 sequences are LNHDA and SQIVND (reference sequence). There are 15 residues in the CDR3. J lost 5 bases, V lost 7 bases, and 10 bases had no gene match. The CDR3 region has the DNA TGTGCCAGTAATAGCGGGATGATACAAGACAATGAGCAGTTCTTC. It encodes CASNSGMIQDNEQFF.

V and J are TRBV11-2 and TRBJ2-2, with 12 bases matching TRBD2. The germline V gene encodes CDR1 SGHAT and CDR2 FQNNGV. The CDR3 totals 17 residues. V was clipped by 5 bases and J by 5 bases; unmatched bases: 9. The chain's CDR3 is CASSGRTSGVETGELFF. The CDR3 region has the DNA TGTGCCAGCAGCGGCAGGACTAGCGGGGTTGAGACCGGGGAGCTGTTTTTT.

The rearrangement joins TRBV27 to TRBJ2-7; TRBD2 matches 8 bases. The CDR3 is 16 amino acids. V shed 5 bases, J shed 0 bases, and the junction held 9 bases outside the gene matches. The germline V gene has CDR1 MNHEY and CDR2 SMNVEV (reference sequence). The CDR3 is CASSHNGGVYSYEQYF. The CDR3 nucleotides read TGTGCCAGCAGTCACAACGGGGGGGTATACTCCTACGAGCAGTACTTC.